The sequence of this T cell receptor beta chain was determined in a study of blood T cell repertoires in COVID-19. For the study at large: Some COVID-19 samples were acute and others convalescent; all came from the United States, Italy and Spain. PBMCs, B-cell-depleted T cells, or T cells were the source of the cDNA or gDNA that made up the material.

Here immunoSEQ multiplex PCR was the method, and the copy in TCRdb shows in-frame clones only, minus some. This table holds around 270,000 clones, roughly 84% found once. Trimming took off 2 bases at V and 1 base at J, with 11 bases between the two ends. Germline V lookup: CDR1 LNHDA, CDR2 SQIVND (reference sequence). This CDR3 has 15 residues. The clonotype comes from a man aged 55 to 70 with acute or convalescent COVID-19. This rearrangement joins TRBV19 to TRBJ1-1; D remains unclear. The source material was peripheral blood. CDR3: CASSISGWQNTEAFF. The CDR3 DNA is TGTGCCAGTAGTATATCGGGGTGGCAGAACACTGAAGCTTTCTTT.